These 5 T cell receptor beta chains share one sample of origin, sequenced in a study of blood T cell repertoires in COVID-19. Repertoires were generated with immunoSEQ multiplex PCR, while TCRdb's copy carries only in-frame clones and drops some. The table shows around 190,000 clones, with 82% occurring only once. The sample taken for sequencing was peripheral blood. All receptors come from a woman aged 55 to 70 with COVID-19, enrolled during active disease.

The gene calls are TRBV3-1 (or the pseudogene TRBV3-2) and TRBJ1-6; 9 bases are a match to TRBD1. Germline loops: CDR1 LGHDT, CDR2 YNNKEL (reference sequence). The CDR3 extends over 15 amino acids. Trimming cost V 4 bases and J 9 bases; bases outside gene matches: 7. For the CDR3, the DNA is TGTGCCAGCAGCCCAATCGGGACAGGGAGTTCACCCCTCCACTTT. Protein sequence: CASSPIGTGSSPLHF.

J is TRBJ2-3 and V is TRBV7-9, with 11 positions matching TRBD2. V shed 0 bases, J shed 2 bases, and the junction held 4 bases outside the gene matches. This CDR3 spans 17 amino acids. From germline, CDR1 is SEHNR and CDR2 FQNEAQ (reference sequence). The CDR3 DNA sequence: TGTGCCAGCAGCTTAGCGGTTAGCGGGGGGGCCACAGATACGCAGTATTTT. This translates into CASSLAVSGGATDTQYF. Full variable domain (rest looked up from reference TRBV7-9 and TRBJ2-3): DTGVSQNPRHKITKRGQNVTFRCDPISEHNRLYWYRQTLGQGPEFLTYFQNEAQLEKSRLLSDRFSAERPKGSFSTLEIQRTEQGDSAMYLCASSLAVSGGATDTQYFGPGTRLTVL.

This chain joins TRBV11-2 and TRBJ1-6, with D perhaps TRBD1 (5 bases). The length of the CDR3 is 16 residues. The V end lost 4 bases, the J end lost 9 bases, and 19 bases lay between the germline ends. CDR1 is SGHAT, CDR2 FQNNGV, per germline. The CDR3 here is CASSSYVGRAGSPLHF. CDR3 DNA sequence: TGTGCCAGCAGCTCGTACGTTGGCAGGGCTGGTTCACCCCTCCACTTT.

This clone has at least ten counts. This chain uses TRBV10-3 with TRBJ2-7; a weak D match, TRBD1 (6 bases). Germline V gene data show CDR1 as ENHRY and CDR2 as SYGVKD. Trimming took 4 bases from V and 4 from J, leaving 20 bases between them. This CDR3 is built from 16 residues. The DNA of the CDR3 is TGTGCCATCAGTGGAATGGGCAGGGGACCAGTGTACGAGCAGTACTTC. Translation gives CAISGMGRGPVYEQYF.

The genes are TRBV7-3 and TRBJ2-3; 10 nucleotides line up with TRBD1. CDR3 size: 16 residues. Germline V gives CDR1 SGHTA, CDR2 FQGTGA. The trim removed 2 bases at V and 4 bases at J, leaving 6 bases unmatched. CDR3 nucleotide sequence: TGTGCCAGCAGCTTACGGGACAGGGGTTTGGCAGATACGCAGTATTTT. Its protein is CASSLRDRGLADTQYF.